This T cell receptor beta chain was profiled in a study of cytomegalovirus exposure and HLA in healthy donors. General observations from the study: An analysis was carried out later, and it reportedly showed fewer N-insertions in an Asian-associated ancestry cluster than the 666-donor mean.

The PCR was carried out with 60 Vbeta primers and 13 Jbeta primers. Assay used: immunoSEQ multiplex PCR; TCRdb lists only in-frame clones, some missing. The sample is made up of tens of thousands of clones, and the top ten hold 9% to 15% of it. Turning to this clone: Its antigen is not identified.

What was sequenced was PBMCs. The TCR originated in a woman aged 60 to 75 in good health and CMV-seropositive.

The CDR3 bases are TGTGCCAGTAGCACCCTGGTTAAAGGGGCGGAAGAAGCTTTCTTT. It encodes CASSTLVKGAEEAFF. The chain carries TRBV19 and TRBJ1-1; a possible D gene is TRBD1 (5 bases). Trimming shortened V by 6 bases and J by 8 bases, and 22 bases separated the two germline ends. CDR1 is LNHDA and CDR2 is SQIVND in the germline V gene (reference sequence). This CDR3 is built from 15 residues.